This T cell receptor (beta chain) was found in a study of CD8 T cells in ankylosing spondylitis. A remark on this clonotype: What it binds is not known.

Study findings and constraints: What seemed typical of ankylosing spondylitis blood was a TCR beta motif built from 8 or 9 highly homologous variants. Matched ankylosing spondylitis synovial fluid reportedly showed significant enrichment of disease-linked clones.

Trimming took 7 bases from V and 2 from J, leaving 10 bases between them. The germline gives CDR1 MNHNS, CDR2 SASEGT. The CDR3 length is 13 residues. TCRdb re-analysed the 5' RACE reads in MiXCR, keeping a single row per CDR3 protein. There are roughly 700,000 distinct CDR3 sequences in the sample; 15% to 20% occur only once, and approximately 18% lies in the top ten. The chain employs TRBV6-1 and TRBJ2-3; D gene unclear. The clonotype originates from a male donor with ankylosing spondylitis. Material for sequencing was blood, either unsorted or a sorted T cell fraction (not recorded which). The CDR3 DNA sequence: TGTGCCAGCAATCGGCGTCCCACAGATACGCAGTATTTT. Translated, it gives CASNRRPTDTQYF.